One sample yielded the 5 T cell receptor beta chains listed below, sequenced in a study of T cell responses to AZD1222 COVID-19 vaccine. Produced via immunoSEQ multiplex PCR; TCRdb's table is partial and in-frame only. Of 150,000 or so clones listed, about 88% are singletons. Here the sequenced sample was peripheral blood, taken on day 0 of AZD1222 vaccination. The receptors shown here come from an adult in good health.

The chain uses TRBV7-9 and TRBJ2-7; D might be TRBD1 (6 bases). This CDR3 spans 15 amino acids. The ends were cut back, 0 bases at V and 2 bases at J, with 11 bases in the middle. In germline, CDR1 is SEHNR, CDR2 FQNEAQ (reference sequence). The CDR3 nucleotides read TGTGCCAGCAGCTTAGCGCAGGGGATGGCCTACGAGCAGTACTTC. The encoded protein is CASSLAQGMAYEQYF.

The V and J genes are TRBV11-2 and TRBJ2-1; 8 nucleotides agree with TRBD1. Germline loops: CDR1 SGHAT, CDR2 FQNNGV. V lost 4 bases to trimming and J lost 0 bases; unmatched junction nucleotides: 11. The CDR3 extends over 18 amino acids. The CDR3 DNA reads as TGTGCCAGCAGCTCCCGGACAGGGTCAGATAACTCCTACAATGAGCAGTTCTTC. It yields the protein CASSSRTGSDNSYNEQFF.

The V call is TRBV5-4, the J call TRBJ2-3, with 11 bases identical to TRBD2. The V and J ends lost 0 bases and 0 bases, in that order; junction bases with no gene match: 3. This CDR3 spans 17 amino acids. Germline CDR1 SGHNT, CDR2 YYREEE (reference sequence). Here the CDR3 reads CASSLAGLAASTDTQYF. CDR3 sequence (DNA): TGTGCCAGCAGCTTGGCGGGACTAGCGGCTAGCACAGATACGCAGTATTTT.

As for this clone: One end of the junction is discordant with germline, which a read error may explain. The chain recombines TRBV7-9 with TRBJ2-2; TRBD1 aligns across 7 bases. Germline V lookup: CDR1 SEHNR, CDR2 FQNEAQ (reference sequence). This CDR3 is built from 15 residues. The CDR3 region is CASSSRTGSTGELFF. CDR3 nucleotides: TGTGCCAGCAGCTCCCGGACAGGCTCGACCGGGGAGTTGTTTTTT.

This clone turned up a few times. The V call is TRBV5-8, the J call TRBJ1-1, with 9 bases that match TRBD1. CDR1 is SGHTS and CDR2 is YDEGEE in the germline V gene. This CDR3 contains 15 residues. V lost 1 base and J lost 4; bases outside the gene matches: 5. The CDR3 DNA reads TGTGCCAGCAGCTTGTTGGGACAGGGTATCACTGAAGCTTTCTTT. The encoded protein is CASSLLGQGITEAFF.